This entry concerns a single T cell receptor beta chain. This table comes from immunoSEQ multiplex PCR, and its TCRdb copy is limited to in-frame clones, with some not included. Here the sample spans around 100,000 clones, around 88% being singletons. This CDR3 spans 14 amino acids. Per the germline V gene, CDR1 is LNHNV and CDR2 is YYDKDF (reference sequence). V lost 8 bases, J lost 5 bases, and 5 bases stayed unmatched. The data originate from a study of control samples from healthy donors and cancer patients. This clonotype was sampled from a man aged 25 to 40 in good health. The sequenced sample was blood. The chain employs TRBV15 and TRBJ2-1; 11 bases are a match to TRBD2. The CDR3 DNA reads TGTGCCACCTCCGGTAGCGGGAGGGACAATGAGCAGTTCTTC. It codes for CATSGSGRDNEQFF.